This entry is about one T cell receptor beta chain. Its antigen is unidentified. These data originate in a study of response to subunit inactivated influenza vaccine. TCRdb processed the RT-PCR reads anew with MiXCR; each CDR3 protein has one entry. The sample carries about 610,000 distinct CDR3 sequences, around 13% recorded once. Study-wide results and limits: It was the authors' suggestion that each seasonal influenza vaccination recruits few new T cells.

Trimming cost V 3 bases and J 5 bases; bases outside gene matches: 4. Germline V gene lookup returns CDR1 SGHAT and CDR2 FQNNGV. This CDR3 contains 14 residues. The J gene is TRBJ2-7, the V gene TRBV11-2, with 10 bases fitting TRBD1. The specimen was PBMCs from blood, collected about 12 days after vaccination. This receptor was obtained from a man aged 50 or older who received an inactivated influenza vaccine. The CDR3: CASSLTGGQNEQYF. CDR3 nucleotide sequence: TGTGCCAGCAGCTTGACAGGGGGCCAAAACGAGCAGTACTTC.